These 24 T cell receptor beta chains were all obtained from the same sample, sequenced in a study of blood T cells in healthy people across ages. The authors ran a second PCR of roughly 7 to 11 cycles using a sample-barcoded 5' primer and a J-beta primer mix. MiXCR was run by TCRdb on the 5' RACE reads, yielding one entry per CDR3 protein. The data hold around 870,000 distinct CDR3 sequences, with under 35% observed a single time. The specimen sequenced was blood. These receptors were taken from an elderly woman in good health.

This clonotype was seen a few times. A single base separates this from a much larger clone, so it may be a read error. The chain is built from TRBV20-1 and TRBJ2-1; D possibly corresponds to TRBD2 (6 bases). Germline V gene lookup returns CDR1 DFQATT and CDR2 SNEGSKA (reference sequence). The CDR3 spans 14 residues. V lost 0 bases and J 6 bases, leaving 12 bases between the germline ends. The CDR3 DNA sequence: TGCAGTGCTAGAGACTCGGGGGTTTGCAATGAGCAGTTCTTC. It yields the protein CSARDSGVCNEQFF.

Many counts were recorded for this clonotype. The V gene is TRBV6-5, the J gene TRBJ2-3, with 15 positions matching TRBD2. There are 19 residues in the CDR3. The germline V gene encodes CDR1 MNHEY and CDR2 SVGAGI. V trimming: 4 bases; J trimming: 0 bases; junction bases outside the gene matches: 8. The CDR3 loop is CASSSEGLAGGSSTDTQYF. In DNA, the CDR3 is TGTGCCAGCAGTTCCGAGGGACTAGCGGGGGGTTCCAGCACAGATACGCAGTATTTT.

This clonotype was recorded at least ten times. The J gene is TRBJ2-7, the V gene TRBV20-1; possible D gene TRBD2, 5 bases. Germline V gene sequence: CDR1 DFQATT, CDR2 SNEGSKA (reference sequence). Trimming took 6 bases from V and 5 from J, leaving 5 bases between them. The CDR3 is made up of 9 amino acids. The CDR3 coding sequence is TGCAGTGCCGGGAACGAGCAGTACTTC. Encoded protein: CSAGNEQYF.

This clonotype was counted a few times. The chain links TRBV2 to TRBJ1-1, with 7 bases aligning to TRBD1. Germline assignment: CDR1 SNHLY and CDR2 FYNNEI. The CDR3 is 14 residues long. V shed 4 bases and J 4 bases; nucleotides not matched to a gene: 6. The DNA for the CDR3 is TGTGCCAGCAGTGGACAGGGAGTTCTCACTGAAGCTTTCTTT. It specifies CASSGQGVLTEAFF.

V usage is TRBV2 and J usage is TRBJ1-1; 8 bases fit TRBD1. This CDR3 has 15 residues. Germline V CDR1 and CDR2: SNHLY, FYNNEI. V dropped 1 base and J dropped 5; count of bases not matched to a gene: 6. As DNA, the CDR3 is TGTGCCAGCAGTGAAGAGCCAGGGGGCTGGACTGAAGCTTTCTTT. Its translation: CASSEEPGGWTEAFF.

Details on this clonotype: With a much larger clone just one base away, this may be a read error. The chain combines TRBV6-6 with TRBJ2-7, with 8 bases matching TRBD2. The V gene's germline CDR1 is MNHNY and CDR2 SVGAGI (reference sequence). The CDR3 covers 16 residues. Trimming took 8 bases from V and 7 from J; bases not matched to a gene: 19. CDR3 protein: CASHSGGAYTYNEQYF. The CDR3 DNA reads TGTGCCAGCCACTCCGGGGGGGCGTATACCTACAATGAGCAGTACTTC.

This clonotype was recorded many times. This CDR3 reads CASSFRGGSYEQYF. Written as DNA, the CDR3 is TGCGCCAGCAGCTTTCGGGGAGGCTCCTACGAGCAGTACTTC. The gene calls are TRBV5-1 and TRBJ2-7; tentatively, D is TRBD2 (6 bases). Trimming took off 2 bases at V and 0 bases at J, with 9 bases between the two ends. The CDR3 has 14 amino acids. Germline values: CDR1 SGHRS, CDR2 YFSETQ.

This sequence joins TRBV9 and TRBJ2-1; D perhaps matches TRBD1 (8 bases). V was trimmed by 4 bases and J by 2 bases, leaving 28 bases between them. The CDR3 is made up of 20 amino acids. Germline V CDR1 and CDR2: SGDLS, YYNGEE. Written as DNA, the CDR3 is TGTGCCAGCAGCCCCCGGACAGGGTTGAAAAGCGGGGTGACCTACAATGAGCAGTTCTTC. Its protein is CASSPRTGLKSGVTYNEQFF.

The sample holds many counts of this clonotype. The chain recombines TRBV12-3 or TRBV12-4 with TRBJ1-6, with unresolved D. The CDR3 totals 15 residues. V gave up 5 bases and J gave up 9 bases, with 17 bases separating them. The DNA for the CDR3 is TGTGCCAGCAGTACCTCGGAAGGGCTATCTTCACCCCTCCACTTT. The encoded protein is CASSTSEGLSSPLHF.

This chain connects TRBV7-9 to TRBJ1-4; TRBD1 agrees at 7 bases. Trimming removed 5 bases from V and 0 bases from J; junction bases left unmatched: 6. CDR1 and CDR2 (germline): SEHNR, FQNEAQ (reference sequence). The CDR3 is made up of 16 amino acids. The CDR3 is CASSAPGGTTNEKLFF. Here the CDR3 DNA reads TGTGCCAGCAGCGCACCAGGGGGAACAACTAATGAAAAACTGTTTTTT.

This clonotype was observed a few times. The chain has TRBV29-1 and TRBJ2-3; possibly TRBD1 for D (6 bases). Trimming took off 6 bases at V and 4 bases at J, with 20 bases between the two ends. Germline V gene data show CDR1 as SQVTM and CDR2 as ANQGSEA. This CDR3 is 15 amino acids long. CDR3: CSVRRFTGSADTQYF. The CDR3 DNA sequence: TGCAGCGTCCGCCGGTTTACAGGGAGTGCAGATACGCAGTATTTT.

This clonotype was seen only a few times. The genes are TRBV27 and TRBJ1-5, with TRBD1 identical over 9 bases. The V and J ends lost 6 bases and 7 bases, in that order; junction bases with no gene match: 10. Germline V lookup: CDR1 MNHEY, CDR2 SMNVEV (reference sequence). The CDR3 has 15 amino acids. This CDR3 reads CASRLTGGPLQPQHF. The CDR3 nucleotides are TGTGCCAGCAGGTTAACAGGGGGCCCTCTCCAGCCCCAGCATTTT.

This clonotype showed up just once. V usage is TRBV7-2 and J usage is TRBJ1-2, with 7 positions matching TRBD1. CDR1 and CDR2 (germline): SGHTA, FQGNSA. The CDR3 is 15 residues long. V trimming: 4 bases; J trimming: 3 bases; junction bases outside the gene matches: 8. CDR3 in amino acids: CASSSETGSYYGYTF. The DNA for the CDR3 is TGTGCCAGCAGCTCAGAGACAGGGTCTTACTATGGCTACACCTTC.

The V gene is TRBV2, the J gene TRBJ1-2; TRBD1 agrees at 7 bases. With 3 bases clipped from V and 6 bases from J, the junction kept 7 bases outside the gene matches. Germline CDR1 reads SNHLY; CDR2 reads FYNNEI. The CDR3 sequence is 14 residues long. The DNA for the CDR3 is TGTGCCAGCAGTGAGACAGGGACTGGGAATGGCTACACCTTC. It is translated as CASSETGTGNGYTF.

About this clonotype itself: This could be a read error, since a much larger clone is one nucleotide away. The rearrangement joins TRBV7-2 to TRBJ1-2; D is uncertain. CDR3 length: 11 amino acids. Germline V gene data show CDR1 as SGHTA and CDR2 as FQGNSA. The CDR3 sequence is CASNLYNGYTF. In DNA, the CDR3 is TGTGCCAGCAACTTATATAATGGCTACACCTTC.

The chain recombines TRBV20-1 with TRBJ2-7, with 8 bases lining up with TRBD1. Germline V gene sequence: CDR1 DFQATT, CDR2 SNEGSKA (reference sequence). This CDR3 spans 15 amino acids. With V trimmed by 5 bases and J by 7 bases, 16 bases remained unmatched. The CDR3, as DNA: TGCAGTGCTGGGAGGACAGGGTCGATGGGGATTGAGCAGTACTTC. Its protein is CSAGRTGSMGIEQYF.

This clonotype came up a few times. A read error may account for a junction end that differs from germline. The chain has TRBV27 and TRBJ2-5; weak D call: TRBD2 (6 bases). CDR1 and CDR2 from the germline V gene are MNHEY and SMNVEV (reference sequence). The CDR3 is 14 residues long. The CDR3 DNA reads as TGTGCCAGCAGTTTATTGGGACTTCAAGGGACCCAGTACTTC. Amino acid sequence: CASSLLGLQGTQYF.

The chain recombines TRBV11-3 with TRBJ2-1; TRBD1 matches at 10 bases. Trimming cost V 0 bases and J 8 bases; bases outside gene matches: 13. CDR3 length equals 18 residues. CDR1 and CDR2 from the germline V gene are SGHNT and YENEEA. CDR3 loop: CASSLDSLRQGAQHEQFF. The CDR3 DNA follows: TGTGCCAGCAGCTTAGATTCCCTACGACAGGGGGCGCAACATGAGCAGTTCTTC.

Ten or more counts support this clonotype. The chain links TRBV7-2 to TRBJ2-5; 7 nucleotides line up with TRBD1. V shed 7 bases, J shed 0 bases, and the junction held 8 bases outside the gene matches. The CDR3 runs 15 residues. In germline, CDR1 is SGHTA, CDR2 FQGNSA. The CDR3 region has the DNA TGTGCCAGCAAGAAGCAGGGACAGTACCAAGAGACCCAGTACTTC. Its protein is CASKKQGQYQETQYF.

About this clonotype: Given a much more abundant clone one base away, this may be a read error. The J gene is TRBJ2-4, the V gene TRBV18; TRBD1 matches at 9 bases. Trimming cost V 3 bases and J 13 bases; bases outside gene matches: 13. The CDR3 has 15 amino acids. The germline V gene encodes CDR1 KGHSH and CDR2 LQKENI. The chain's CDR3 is CASSPGRTGEEIQYF. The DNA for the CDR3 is TGTGCCAGCTCACCGGGCCGGACAGGGGAAGAGATCCAGTACTTC.

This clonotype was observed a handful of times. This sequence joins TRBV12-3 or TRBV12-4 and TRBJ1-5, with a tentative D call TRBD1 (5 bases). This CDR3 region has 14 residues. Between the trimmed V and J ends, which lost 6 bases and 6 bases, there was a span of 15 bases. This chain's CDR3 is CASSRGGGSQPQHF. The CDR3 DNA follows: TGTGCCAGCAGCCGGGGGGGTGGGAGTCAGCCCCAGCATTTT.

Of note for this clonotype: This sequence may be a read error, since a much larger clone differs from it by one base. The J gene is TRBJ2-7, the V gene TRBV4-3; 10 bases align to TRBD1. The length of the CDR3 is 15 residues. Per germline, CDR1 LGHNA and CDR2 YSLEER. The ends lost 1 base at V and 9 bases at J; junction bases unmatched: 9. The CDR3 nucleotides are TGCGCCAGCAGCCAAGGGCCCCGGACAGGGGGGGGGCAGTACTTC. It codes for CASSQGPRTGGGQYF.

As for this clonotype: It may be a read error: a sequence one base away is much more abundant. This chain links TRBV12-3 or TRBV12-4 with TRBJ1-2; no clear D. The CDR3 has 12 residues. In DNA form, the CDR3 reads TGTGCCGGCAGTTCTGTCCCTTATGGCTACACCTTC. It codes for CAGSSVPYGYTF.

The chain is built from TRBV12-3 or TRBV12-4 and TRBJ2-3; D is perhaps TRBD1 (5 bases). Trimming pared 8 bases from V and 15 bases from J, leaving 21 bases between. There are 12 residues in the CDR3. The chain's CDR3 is CASGDREDMQYF. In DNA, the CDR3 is TGTGCCAGCGGAGACAGAGAAGATATGCAATATTTT.